This record covers a single TCR beta chain. CDR1 is SGHRS and CDR2 is YFSETQ in the germline V gene. This CDR3 comprises 16 residues. Trimming removed 4 bases from V and 7 bases from J; junction bases left unmatched: 15. The data are from a study of human versus mouse CDR3 diversity and MHC coevolution. Study context: Reported immunoSEQ sensitivity was one in 200,000 T cells, with reduced amplification bias.

Some clones are missing from TCRdb's copy, which holds only in-frame ones; the method was immunoSEQ multiplex PCR. The sample lists about 81,000 clones, about 93% occurring once. This TCR derives from a person aged 25-75 years in good health. Sequencing input: naive CD4+ T cells from blood. Subset defined: CD45RO-negative CD62L-positive naive CD4 T cells. The chain uses TRBV5-1 and TRBJ2-5, with 8 bases matching TRBD2. CDR3 coding DNA: TGCGCCAGCAGCGTGGGGTACCCCCAACGGGGGGGGACCCAGTACTTC. It translates to CASSVGYPQRGGTQYF.